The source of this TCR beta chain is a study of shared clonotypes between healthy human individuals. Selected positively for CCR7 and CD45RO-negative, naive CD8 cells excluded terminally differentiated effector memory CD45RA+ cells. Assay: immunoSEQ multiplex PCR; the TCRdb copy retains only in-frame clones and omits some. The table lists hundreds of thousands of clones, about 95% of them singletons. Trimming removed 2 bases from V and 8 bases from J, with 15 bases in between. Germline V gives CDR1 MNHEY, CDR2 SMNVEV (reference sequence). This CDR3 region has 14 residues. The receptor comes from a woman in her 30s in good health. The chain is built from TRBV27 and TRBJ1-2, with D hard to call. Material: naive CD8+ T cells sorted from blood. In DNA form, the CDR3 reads TGTGCCAGCAGTTTAGTAGCAGGCTGGCGGGGCTACACCTTC. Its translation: CASSLVAGWRGYTF.